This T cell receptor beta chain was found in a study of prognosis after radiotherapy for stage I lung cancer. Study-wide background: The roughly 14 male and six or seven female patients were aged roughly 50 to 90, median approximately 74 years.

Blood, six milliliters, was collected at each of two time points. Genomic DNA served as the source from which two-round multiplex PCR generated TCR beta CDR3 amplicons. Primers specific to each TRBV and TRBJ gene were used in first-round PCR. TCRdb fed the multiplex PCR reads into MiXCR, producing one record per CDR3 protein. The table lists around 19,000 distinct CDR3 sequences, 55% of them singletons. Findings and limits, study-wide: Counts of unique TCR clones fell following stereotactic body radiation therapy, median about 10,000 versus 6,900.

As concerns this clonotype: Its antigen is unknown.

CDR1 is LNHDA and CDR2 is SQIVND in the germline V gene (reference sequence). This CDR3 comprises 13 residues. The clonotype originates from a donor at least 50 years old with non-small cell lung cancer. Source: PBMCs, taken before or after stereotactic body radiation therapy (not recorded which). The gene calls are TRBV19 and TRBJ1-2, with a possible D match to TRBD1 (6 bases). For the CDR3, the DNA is TGTGACAGCCGGAGGGGGTCGAAGTTGGAATACACCTTC. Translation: CDSRRGSKLEYTF.